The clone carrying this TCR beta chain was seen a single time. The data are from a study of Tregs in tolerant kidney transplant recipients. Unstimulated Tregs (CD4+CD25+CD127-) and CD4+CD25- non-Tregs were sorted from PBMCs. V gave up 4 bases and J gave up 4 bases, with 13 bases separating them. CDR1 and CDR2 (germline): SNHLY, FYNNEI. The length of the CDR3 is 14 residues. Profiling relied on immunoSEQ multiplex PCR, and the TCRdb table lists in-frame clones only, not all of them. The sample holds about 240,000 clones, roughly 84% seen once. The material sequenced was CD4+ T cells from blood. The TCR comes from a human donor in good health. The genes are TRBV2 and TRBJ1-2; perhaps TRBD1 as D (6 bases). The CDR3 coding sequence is TGTGCCAGCAGTGCAGGGGAGGGAGGCTATGGCTACACCTTC. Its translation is CASSAGEGGYGYTF.